These T cell receptor beta chains were read from a single sample in a study of blood T cell repertoires in COVID-19. Profiled with immunoSEQ multiplex PCR; TCRdb holds only in-frame clones, not every one. This table holds 110,000 to 150,000 clones, approximately 80% found once. Material: peripheral blood. The source is an elderly woman in a cohort sampled during active or convalescent COVID-19. CDR3s include the opening cysteine and the closing phenylalanine or tryptophan. The D gene is left open where the match is weak. Clone size appears in some rows only: once, few, many, or a class for an expanded clone.

d_gene: -
abundance: once
v_gene: TRBV7-8
j_gene: TRBJ1-3
CDR3aa: CASKQRWSGNTIYF
CDR3nt: TGTGCCAGCAAGCAGAGGTGGAGTGGAAACACCATATATTTT

d_gene: TRBD2
abundance: few
v_gene: TRBV18
j_gene: TRBJ2-7
CDR3aa: CASSRALAGGTLEQYF
CDR3nt: TGTGCCAGCTCACGGGCACTAGCGGGGGGAACCCTCGAGCAGTACTTC

d_gene: TRBD1
abundance: once
v_gene: TRBV24-1
j_gene: TRBJ2-1
CDR3aa: CATSDSRGQGLYEQFF
CDR3nt: TGTGCCACCAGTGATTCGAGGGGACAGGGTTTGTATGAGCAGTTCTTC

d_gene: TRBD1
abundance: -
v_gene: TRBV10-3
j_gene: TRBJ1-5
CDR3aa: CAIGPTGTGNQPQHF
CDR3nt: TGTGCCATCGGCCCTACAGGGACAGGAAATCAGCCCCAGCATTTT

d_gene: -
abundance: -
v_gene: TRBV5-1
j_gene: TRBJ2-1
CDR3aa: CASSLQGNEQFF
CDR3nt: TGCGCCAGCAGCTTACAGGGCAATGAGCAGTTCTTC

d_gene: -
abundance: -
v_gene: TRBV7-3
j_gene: TRBJ2-1
CDR3aa: CASSASARDNEQFF
CDR3nt: TGTGCCAGCAGCGCTTCGGCCCGGGACAATGAGCAGTTCTTC

d_gene: TRBD2
abundance: -
v_gene: TRBV4-3
j_gene: TRBJ2-2
CDR3aa: CASSLQPGTSVVTGELFF
CDR3nt: TGCGCCAGCAGCCTTCAGCCGGGGACTAGCGTGGTCACCGGGGAGCTGTTTTTT

d_gene: TRBD1
abundance: -
v_gene: TRBV24-1
j_gene: TRBJ2-3
CDR3aa: CATSDPGQGRGDTQYF
CDR3nt: TGTGCCACCAGTGATCCAGGACAGGGAAGGGGAGATACGCAGTATTTT

d_gene: -
abundance: -
v_gene: TRBV18
j_gene: TRBJ1-1
CDR3aa: CASSPRPGTNTEAFF
CDR3nt: TGTGCCAGCTCACCACGTCCGGGAACGAACACTGAAGCTTTCTTT

d_gene: TRBD1
abundance: -
v_gene: TRBV6-6
j_gene: TRBJ1-5
CDR3aa: CASSYSDRLPQHF
CDR3nt: TGTGCCAGCAGTTACTCGGACAGGCTGCCCCAGCATTTT

d_gene: TRBD1
abundance: -
v_gene: TRBV3-1/TRBV3-2
j_gene: TRBJ1-1
CDR3aa: CASSRPRGGGTEAFF
CDR3nt: TGTGCCAGCAGCCGTCCCCGAGGGGGCGGAACTGAAGCTTTCTTT

d_gene: -
abundance: once
v_gene: TRBV4-1
j_gene: TRBJ1-5
CDR3aa: CASSQWPGTNQPQHF
CDR3nt: TGCGCCAGCAGCCAGTGGCCAGGAACCAATCAGCCCCAGCATTTT

d_gene: -
abundance: -
v_gene: TRBV7-9
j_gene: TRBJ2-2
CDR3aa: CASSQTGTGELFF
CDR3nt: TGTGCCAGCAGTCAAACAGGGACCGGGGAGCTGTTTTTT

d_gene: TRBD2
abundance: -
v_gene: TRBV15
j_gene: TRBJ2-3
CDR3aa: CATSRDSLGVAGGRVDTQYF
CDR3nt: TGTGCCACCAGCAGAGATTCCCTAGGGGTAGCGGGGGGGCGAGTCGATACGCAGTATTTT

d_gene: TRBD1
abundance: -
v_gene: TRBV4-1
j_gene: TRBJ1-2
CDR3aa: CASSQTGGLRYGYTF
CDR3nt: TGCGCCAGCAGCCAAACAGGGGGGCTAAGGTATGGCTACACCTTC

d_gene: -
abundance: -
v_gene: TRBV9
j_gene: TRBJ2-3
CDR3aa: CASSPERGDTQYF
CDR3nt: TGTGCCAGCAGCCCAGAAAGGGGAGATACGCAGTATTTT

d_gene: TRBD1
abundance: -
v_gene: TRBV3-1/TRBV3-2
j_gene: TRBJ2-1
CDR3aa: CASSHPDRENEQFF
CDR3nt: TGTGCCAGCAGCCATCCCGACAGGGAGAATGAGCAGTTCTTC

d_gene: TRBD1
abundance: -
v_gene: TRBV28
j_gene: TRBJ1-2
CDR3aa: CASSLFRDRVFFSGYTF
CDR3nt: TGTGCCAGCAGTCTATTCCGGGACAGGGTCTTTTTTTCTGGCTACACCTTC

d_gene: -
abundance: -
v_gene: TRBV2
j_gene: TRBJ2-7
CDR3aa: CASIRADAEPYEQYF
CDR3nt: TGTGCCAGCATCCGAGCGGATGCCGAACCCTACGAGCAGTACTTC

d_gene: TRBD2
abundance: -
v_gene: TRBV2
j_gene: TRBJ2-1
CDR3aa: CASSEARDYYNEQFF
CDR3nt: TGTGCCAGCAGTGAAGCGCGGGACTACTACAATGAGCAGTTCTTC

d_gene: -
abundance: -
v_gene: TRBV5-1
j_gene: TRBJ2-1
CDR3aa: CASSLAPLERSSYNEQFF
CDR3nt: TGCGCCAGCAGCTTGGCTCCGCTCGAGCGGAGCTCCTACAATGAGCAGTTCTTC

d_gene: -
abundance: -
v_gene: TRBV5-1
j_gene: TRBJ1-3
CDR3aa: CASGSGTRNTIYF
CDR3nt: TGCGCCAGCGGTTCGGGAACAAGAAACACCATATATTTT

d_gene: -
abundance: -
v_gene: TRBV5-1
j_gene: TRBJ2-1
CDR3aa: CASSVGGPNEQFF
CDR3nt: TGCGCCAGCTCGGTGGGGGGGCCTAATGAGCAGTTCTTC

d_gene: TRBD2
abundance: -
v_gene: TRBV7-9
j_gene: TRBJ2-5
CDR3aa: CASSPGTSGGQTQYF
CDR3nt: TGTGCCAGCAGCCCAGGGACTAGCGGGGGGCAGACCCAGTACTTC

d_gene: TRBD1
abundance: -
v_gene: TRBV5-4
j_gene: TRBJ1-2
CDR3aa: CASSDFRDRVYGYTF
CDR3nt: TGTGCCAGCAGCGACTTCCGGGACAGGGTCTATGGCTACACCTTC

d_gene: TRBD1
abundance: -
v_gene: TRBV29-1
j_gene: TRBJ1-2
CDR3aa: CSVPDRGSLLDGYTF
CDR3nt: TGCAGCGTGCCTGACAGGGGGTCCCTCCTTGATGGCTACACCTTC

d_gene: TRBD2
abundance: -
v_gene: TRBV20-1
j_gene: TRBJ2-3
CDR3aa: CSASWTSGTDTQYF
CDR3nt: TGCAGTGCTAGTTGGACTAGCGGTACAGATACGCAGTATTTT

d_gene: -
abundance: -
v_gene: TRBV29-1
j_gene: TRBJ1-2
CDR3aa: CSVETDYYGYTF
CDR3nt: TGCAGCGTGGAGACTGACTACTATGGCTACACCTTC

d_gene: -
abundance: -
v_gene: TRBV29-1
j_gene: TRBJ1-2
CDR3aa: CSAGLSLDGYTF
CDR3nt: TGCAGCGCCGGACTGTCGTTGGATGGCTACACCTTC

d_gene: -
abundance: -
v_gene: TRBV29-1
j_gene: TRBJ2-2
CDR3aa: CSVAWGGPTGELFF
CDR3nt: TGCAGCGTTGCCTGGGGGGGCCCGACCGGGGAGCTGTTTTTT

d_gene: -
abundance: -
v_gene: TRBV5-1
j_gene: TRBJ1-4
CDR3aa: CASSLQGSNEKLFF
CDR3nt: TGCGCCAGCAGCTTGCAGGGATCTAATGAAAAACTGTTTTTT

d_gene: TRBD2
abundance: -
v_gene: TRBV5-5
j_gene: TRBJ2-5
CDR3aa: CASSLFITGGSAETQYF
CDR3nt: TGTGCCAGCAGCTTATTCATCACGGGGGGATCTGCGGAGACCCAGTACTTC

d_gene: -
abundance: -
v_gene: TRBV18
j_gene: TRBJ2-3
CDR3aa: CASSPSRDTQYF
CDR3nt: TGTGCCAGCTCACCCTCCCGAGATACGCAGTATTTT

d_gene: -
abundance: -
v_gene: TRBV3-1/TRBV3-2
j_gene: TRBJ1-2
CDR3aa: CASSPIPVSGYTF
CDR3nt: TGTGCCAGCAGCCCCATCCCGGTGTCCGGCTACACCTTC

d_gene: TRBD2
abundance: -
v_gene: TRBV2
j_gene: TRBJ2-1
CDR3aa: CASSGGGASYEQFF
CDR3nt: TGTGCCAGCAGTGGCGGGGGGGCCTCTTATGAGCAGTTCTTC

d_gene: TRBD1
abundance: -
v_gene: TRBV5-1
j_gene: TRBJ1-2
CDR3aa: CASSLFYSEGAGNYGYTF
CDR3nt: TGCGCCAGCAGCTTGTTTTATAGCGAGGGGGCAGGGAACTATGGCTACACCTTC

d_gene: TRBD1
abundance: -
v_gene: TRBV5-3
j_gene: TRBJ1-6
CDR3aa: CARSKPTGQENLSSYNSPLHF
CDR3nt: TGTGCCAGAAGCAAACCGACGGGACAGGAAAACCTGAGCTCCTATAATTCACCCCTCCACTTT

d_gene: -
abundance: -
v_gene: TRBV5-1
j_gene: TRBJ1-4
CDR3aa: CASSLTGWTTNEKLFF
CDR3nt: TGCGCCAGCAGCTTGACGGGTTGGACAACTAATGAAAAACTGTTTTTT

d_gene: -
abundance: -
v_gene: TRBV19
j_gene: TRBJ1-4
CDR3aa: CATDCRASTNEKLFF
CDR3nt: TGTGCCACTGACTGCAGGGCTTCAACTAATGAAAAACTGTTTTTT

d_gene: -
abundance: -
v_gene: TRBV10-3
j_gene: TRBJ2-3
CDR3aa: CAISGQRGTQYF
CDR3nt: TGTGCCATCAGTGGACAACGGGGAACGCAGTATTTT

d_gene: -
abundance: -
v_gene: TRBV20-1
j_gene: TRBJ1-1
CDR3aa: CSARLDTEAFF
CDR3nt: TGCAGTGCTAGACTAGACACTGAAGCTTTCTTT

d_gene: -
abundance: -
v_gene: TRBV7-6
j_gene: TRBJ2-5
CDR3aa: CASSLVRQARTETQYF
CDR3nt: TGTGCCAGCAGCTTAGTAAGACAGGCGAGAACGGAGACCCAGTACTTC

d_gene: -
abundance: once
v_gene: TRBV5-5
j_gene: TRBJ1-6
CDR3aa: CASSFAQGNNSPLHF
CDR3nt: TGTGCCAGCAGCTTTGCACAGGGAAATAATTCACCCCTCCACTTT

d_gene: TRBD1
abundance: -
v_gene: TRBV7-9
j_gene: TRBJ1-2
CDR3aa: CASSPDRFNYGYTF
CDR3nt: TGTGCCAGCAGCCCGGACAGGTTCAACTATGGCTACACCTTC

d_gene: -
abundance: -
v_gene: TRBV20-1
j_gene: TRBJ2-7
CDR3aa: CSAHRVNEQYF
CDR3nt: TGCAGTGCTCACAGGGTCAACGAGCAGTACTTC

d_gene: -
abundance: -
v_gene: TRBV30
j_gene: TRBJ1-4
CDR3aa: CAWSVQPATNEKLFF
CDR3nt: TGTGCCTGGAGTGTACAGCCAGCAACTAATGAAAAACTGTTTTTT

d_gene: TRBD1
abundance: -
v_gene: TRBV2
j_gene: TRBJ2-2
CDR3aa: CASKKQGDNTGELFF
CDR3nt: TGTGCCAGCAAAAAACAGGGGGACAACACCGGGGAGCTGTTTTTT

d_gene: TRBD2
abundance: -
v_gene: TRBV3-1/TRBV3-2
j_gene: TRBJ2-3
CDR3aa: CASSPTSGGGTDTQYF
CDR3nt: TGTGCCAGCAGCCCGACTAGCGGGGGGGGAACAGATACGCAGTATTTT

d_gene: -
abundance: -
v_gene: TRBV4-1
j_gene: TRBJ1-4
CDR3aa: CASSQGPGGANEKLFF
CDR3nt: TGCGCCAGCAGCCAAGGACCGGGCGGGGCTAATGAAAAACTGTTTTTT

d_gene: -
abundance: -
v_gene: TRBV7-2
j_gene: TRBJ1-5
CDR3aa: CASKGGLGSNQPQHF
CDR3nt: TGTGCCAGCAAGGGCGGGTTAGGTAGCAATCAGCCCCAGCATTTT

d_gene: TRBD2
abundance: -
v_gene: TRBV11-2
j_gene: TRBJ2-1
CDR3aa: CASSDLAGGQYNEQFF
CDR3nt: TGTGCCAGCAGCGATTTAGCGGGGGGCCAATACAATGAGCAGTTCTTC

d_gene: -
abundance: -
v_gene: TRBV19
j_gene: TRBJ2-7
CDR3aa: CASSADYEQYF
CDR3nt: TGTGCCAGTAGTGCGGATTACGAGCAGTACTTC

d_gene: -
abundance: -
v_gene: TRBV7-3
j_gene: TRBJ1-1
CDR3aa: CASSLTGGQSLGEAFF
CDR3nt: TGTGCCAGCAGCTTAACGGGTGGACAGTCTTTAGGTGAAGCTTTCTTT